A single sample gave rise to the 15 T cell receptor beta chains below, sequenced in a study of blood T cell repertoires in COVID-19. Profiled with immunoSEQ multiplex PCR; TCRdb holds only in-frame clones, not every one. The sample has about 100,000 clones, roughly 92% seen once; the top ten hold 0.85% to 1%. The sample consisted of peripheral blood. Every receptor here comes from a man aged 60-69 years with acute or convalescent COVID-19.

The rearrangement uses TRBV2 and TRBJ2-3; 11 positions match TRBD2. The trim removed 11 bases at V and 0 bases at J, leaving 10 bases unmatched. In germline, CDR1 is SNHLY, CDR2 FYNNEI. This CDR3 region has 16 residues. The CDR3 nucleotides read TGTGCCTCTAGGGTGGGGACTAGCGGTAGCACAGATACGCAGTATTTT. Its protein is CASRVGTSGSTDTQYF.

The chain's CDR3 is CASSSTNQETQYF. The CDR3 nucleotides read TGTGCCAGCAGCTCGACAAACCAAGAGACCCAGTACTTC. The gene calls are TRBV28 and TRBJ2-5, with D unresolved. V was clipped by 6 bases and J by 0 bases, with 8 bases between them. Germline loops: CDR1 MDHEN, CDR2 SYDVKM. This CDR3 comprises 13 residues.

CDR3 sequence: CASSPLGSSRNQPQHF. CDR3 coding DNA: TGTGCCAGCTCACCGCTGGGGAGTTCACGCAATCAGCCCCAGCATTTT. V and J are TRBV18 and TRBJ1-5; D ambiguous. The CDR3 is 16 amino acids. The germline CDR1 and CDR2 sequences are KGHSH and LQKENI. Trimming took off 3 bases at V and 2 bases at J, with 14 bases between the two ends.

The chain uses TRBV19 and TRBJ2-1; 15 nucleotides match TRBD2. The trim removed 3 bases at V and 9 bases at J, leaving 9 bases unmatched. The CDR3 loop spans 17 amino acids. CDR1 is LNHDA, CDR2 SQIVND, per germline (reference sequence). The CDR3 loop reads CASSIHQGLAGGVEQFF. CDR3 bases: TGTGCCAGTAGTATTCACCAAGGACTAGCGGGAGGGGTTGAGCAGTTCTTC.

This chain joins TRBV21-1 and TRBJ1-1; the tabulated D call, TRBD1, remains unverified against the DNA. TRBV21-1 is reported as a pseudogene. This CDR3 contains 14 residues. Here the CDR3 DNA reads TGTGCCAGCAGCACAGATCCAATGAACACTGAAGCTTTCTTT. It translates to CASSTDPMNTEAFF.

This sequence joins TRBV5-6 and TRBJ2-2, with D tentatively TRBD2 (6 bases). Between the trimmed V and J ends, which lost 5 bases and 0 bases, there was a span of 11 bases. This CDR3 comprises 15 residues. Germline CDR1 is SGHDT and CDR2 is YYEEEE. The CDR3 is CASSYGLPNTGELFF. CDR3 in DNA: TGTGCCAGCAGTTACGGACTACCGAACACCGGGGAGCTGTTTTTT.

V gene TRBV5-1 combines with J gene TRBJ2-7, with D tentatively TRBD1 (5 bases). This CDR3 comprises 14 residues. Trimming cost V 2 bases and J 5 bases, with 14 bases left between them. Germline CDR1 reads SGHRS; CDR2 reads YFSETQ. The CDR3, as DNA: TGCGCCAGCAGCTTATTGCAGGGTCATGACGAGCAGTACTTC. This sequence encodes CASSLLQGHDEQYF.

The genes are TRBV19 and TRBJ1-5, with a tentative D call TRBD1 (6 bases). The germline V gene has CDR1 LNHDA and CDR2 SQIVND (reference sequence). The length of the CDR3 is 14 residues. Trimming pared 6 bases from V and 0 bases from J, leaving 9 bases between. DNA for the CDR3: TGTGCCAGTAGGACAGGTTTTAGCAATCAGCCCCAGCATTTT. Residues: CASRTGFSNQPQHF.

The rearrangement links TRBV5-6 to TRBJ1-1; possibly TRBD1 for D (5 bases). This CDR3 has 14 amino acids. Germline CDR1 and CDR2: SGHDT and YYEEEE. V lost 2 bases and J lost 2, with 10 bases in between. For the CDR3, the DNA is TGTGCCAGCAGCTTCGGGACTTTTAACACTGAAGCTTTCTTT. Translated, it gives CASSFGTFNTEAFF.

The chain uses TRBV6-6 and TRBJ2-3; D perhaps matches TRBD1 (6 bases). V was cut by 2 bases and J by 2 bases, with 11 bases left in between. The CDR3 totals 15 residues. CDR1 is MNHNY and CDR2 is SVGAGI in the germline V gene (reference sequence). This CDR3 is CASSYPGQPTDTQYF. CDR3 nucleotide sequence: TGTGCCAGCAGTTACCCGGGACAACCCACAGATACGCAGTATTTT.

The V gene is TRBV3-1 (or the pseudogene TRBV3-2), the J gene TRBJ2-5, with 7 bases lining up with TRBD1. CDR1 and CDR2 from the germline V gene are LGHDT and YNNKEL (reference sequence). The CDR3 sequence is 14 residues long. Unmatched junction bases numbered 5, after V lost 3 bases and J lost 4 bases. In DNA form, the CDR3 reads TGTGCCAGCAGCCAGACTCCAGGGGGAGAGACCCAGTACTTC. Translating gives CASSQTPGGETQYF.

This sequence joins TRBV11-3 and TRBJ1-4; D is possibly TRBD1 (6 bases). Trimming shortened V by 6 bases and J by 5 bases, and 16 bases separated the two germline ends. Germline V lookup: CDR1 SGHNT, CDR2 YENEEA. The CDR3 sequence is 15 residues long. CDR3 residues: CASRARDTLNEKLFF. The CDR3 nucleotides are TGTGCCAGCAGAGCCCGGGACACCTTAAATGAAAAACTGTTTTTT.

J is TRBJ1-5 and V is TRBV7-2, with TRBD1 identical over 9 bases. With V trimmed by 5 bases and J by 0 bases, 5 bases remained unmatched. CDR1 is SGHTA, CDR2 FQGNSA, per germline. The CDR3 totals 16 residues. In DNA form, the CDR3 reads TGTGCCAGCAGCGCCGGGACAGGGAGTAGCAATCAGCCCCAGCATTTT. Amino acid sequence: CASSAGTGSSNQPQHF.

In this sample, this clone turned up once. V is TRBV5-6 and J is TRBJ1-2; the D is unclear. Per the germline V gene, CDR1 is SGHDT and CDR2 is YYEEEE. The V end lost 0 bases, the J end lost 7 bases, and 10 bases lay between the germline ends. This CDR3 comprises 13 residues. The CDR3, as DNA: TGTGCCAGCAGCTTGGGTTGGAGGGCTGGCTACACCTTC. This translates into CASSLGWRAGYTF.

This clone was counted once. This rearrangement joins TRBV7-3 to TRBJ1-1; D call uncertain. The CDR3 is made up of 16 amino acids. V lost 8 bases to trimming and J lost 3 bases, with 22 bases between them. From germline, CDR1 is SGHTA and CDR2 FQGTGA. The DNA for the CDR3 is TGTGCCAGCTGTCGTGATATGGGCAGCTTATACACTGAAGCTTTCTTT. Protein: CASCRDMGSLYTEAFF.